This entry is about one T cell receptor beta chain. The target antigen is unknown. TCRdb re-called the 5' RACE reads and gives one entry per CDR3 protein, without DNA. The sample totals over 200,000 distinct CDR3 sequences. This sample is part of a study of T cells expressing NK-cell markers. Overall study results and limits: Evidence did not settle whether expanded NKG2C+ T cell clones targeted HCMV. Similarly, these clonotypes led the CD3+CD56-NKG2C+ fraction as well in a few donors.

Germline assignment: CDR1 SGHVS and CDR2 FQNEAQ. This CDR3 spans 15 amino acids. This chain connects TRBV7-8 to TRBJ2-7; TCRdb reports TRBD2, a call that lacks DNA to check it against. Source material: blood T cells: a sorted CD56 or NKG2C T cell subset, CD4+ or CD8+ T cells, or bulk PBMC T cells (not recorded which). The TCR sequence derives from a man between 18 and 29 years old in good health. The CDR3 loop reads CASSSPGLVYYEQYF.